The clone carrying this T cell receptor (beta chain) was seen once. Libraries were prepared by immunoSEQ multiplex PCR; TCRdb keeps only in-frame clonotypes and omits some of them. Found here are under 65,000 clones, more than 85% of them singletons; the top ten hold approximately 1.1%. This sample is drawn from a study of T cell changes during pregnancy in multiple sclerosis. The CDR3 runs 14 residues. The germline V and J ends were trimmed by 6 bases and 6 bases, with 14 bases remaining between them. CDR1 and CDR2 (germline): KGHSH, LQKENI. The receptor comes from a female donor in good health, enrolled as a control in a pregnancy study. The V gene is TRBV18, the J gene TRBJ1-4, with D perhaps TRBD1 (6 bases). The sequencing here drew on peripheral blood, taken after pregnancy. The CDR3, as DNA: TGTGCCAGCTCCCCCAGGGGCGTGGATGAAAAACTGTTTTTT. It translates to CASSPRGVDEKLFF.